The clone carrying this T cell receptor (beta chain) has ten or more counts. It was unsorted whole blood that yielded blood RNA, and germline DNA was also extracted. HBV chronically infected the treatment-naive patients. These data are taken from a study of tumor-infiltrating lymphocytes in primary liver carcinoma. Study summary: Surgical resection treated primary liver carcinoma in the patients.

Germline V gives CDR1 SGHAT, CDR2 FQNNGV. The V gene lost 5 bases and the J gene lost 4 bases, with 8 bases spanning the gap. The CDR3 runs to 13 residues. Researchers generated TCR beta cDNA from approximately 450 ng of total RNA, relying on a constant-region primer. Slightly modified ARM-PCR served as the procedure for the TCR beta libraries. These libraries came from three rounds of nested multiplex PCR. Two initial PCR rounds of approximately 10 cycles each paired TRBV1-TRBV30 forward primers with a C-beta reverse primer. MiXCR was run by TCRdb on the multiplex PCR reads, yielding one entry per CDR3 protein. The top ten hold approximately 15% of the sample, which has hundreds of thousands of distinct CDR3 sequences, around three fifths seen once.

The rearrangement links TRBV11-2 to TRBJ2-2; the D gene is possibly TRBD1 (6 bases). Sequencing was performed on peripheral blood. This clonotype was obtained from a woman aged 25 to 39 with primary liver carcinoma and hepatitis B virus infection. The CDR3 region is CASSRTVTGELFF. In DNA form, the CDR3 reads TGTGCCAGCAGCCGGACAGTCACCGGGGAGCTGTTTTTT.